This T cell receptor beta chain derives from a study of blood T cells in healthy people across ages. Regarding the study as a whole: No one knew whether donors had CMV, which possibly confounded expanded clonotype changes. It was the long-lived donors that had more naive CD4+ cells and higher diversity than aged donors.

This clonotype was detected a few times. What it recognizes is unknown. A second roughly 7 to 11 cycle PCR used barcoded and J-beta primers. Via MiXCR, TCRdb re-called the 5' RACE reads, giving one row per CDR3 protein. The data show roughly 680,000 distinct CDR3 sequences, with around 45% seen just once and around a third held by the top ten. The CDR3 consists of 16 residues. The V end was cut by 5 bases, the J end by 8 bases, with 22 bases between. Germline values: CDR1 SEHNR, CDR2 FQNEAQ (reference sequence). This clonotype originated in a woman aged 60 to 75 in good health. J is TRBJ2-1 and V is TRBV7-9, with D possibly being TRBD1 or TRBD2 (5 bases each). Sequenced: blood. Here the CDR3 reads CASSPRDRGLNDEQFF. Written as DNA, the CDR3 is TGTGCCAGCAGCCCAAGGGACCGGGGCCTTAATGATGAGCAGTTCTTC.